This T cell receptor (beta chain) is from a study of blood T cell repertoires in COVID-19. Generated by immunoSEQ multiplex PCR, the TCRdb table keeps only in-frame clones and is missing some. The sample lists about 180,000 clones, approximately 89% occurring once. The CDR3 covers 13 residues. Deletions cut 8 bases from V and 2 bases from J, with 12 bases between. This TCR was sampled from a man in his forties or fifties who had recovered from COVID-19. Input material: PBMCs or T cells enriched from blood (not recorded which). The V and J genes are TRBV12-3 or TRBV12-4 and TRBJ2-5, with a tentative D call TRBD1 (6 bases). CDR3 region: CASCLGQQETQYF. The CDR3 coding sequence is TGTGCCAGCTGTCTAGGACAGCAAGAGACCCAGTACTTC.